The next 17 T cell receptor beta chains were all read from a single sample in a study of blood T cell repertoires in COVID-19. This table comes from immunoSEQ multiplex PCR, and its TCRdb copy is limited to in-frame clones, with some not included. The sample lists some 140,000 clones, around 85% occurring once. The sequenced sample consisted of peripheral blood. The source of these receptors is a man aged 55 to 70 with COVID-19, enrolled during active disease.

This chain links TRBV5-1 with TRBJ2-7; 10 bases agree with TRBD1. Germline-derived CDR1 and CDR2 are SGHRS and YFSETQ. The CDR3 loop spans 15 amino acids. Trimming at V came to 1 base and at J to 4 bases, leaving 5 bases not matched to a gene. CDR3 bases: TGCGCCAGCAGCTTGTCAGGACAGGGGGGGTACGAGCAGTACTTC. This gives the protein CASSLSGQGGYEQYF.

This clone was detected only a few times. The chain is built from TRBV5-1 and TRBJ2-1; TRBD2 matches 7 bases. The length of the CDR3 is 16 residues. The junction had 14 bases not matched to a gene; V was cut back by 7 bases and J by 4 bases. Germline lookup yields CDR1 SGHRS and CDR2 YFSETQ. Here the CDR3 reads CASAVRTGLNYNEQFF. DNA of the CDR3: TGCGCCAGCGCCGTCCGGACGGGACTAAATTACAATGAGCAGTTCTTC.

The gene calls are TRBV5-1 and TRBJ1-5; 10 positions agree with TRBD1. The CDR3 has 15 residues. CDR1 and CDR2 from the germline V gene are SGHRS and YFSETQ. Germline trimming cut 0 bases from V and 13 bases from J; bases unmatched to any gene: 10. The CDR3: CASSLDGTGAFGQHF. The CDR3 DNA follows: TGCGCCAGCAGCTTGGATGGGACAGGGGCCTTCGGGCAGCATTTT. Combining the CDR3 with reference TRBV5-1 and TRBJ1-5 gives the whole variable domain KAGVTQTPRYLIKTRGQQVTLSCSPISGHRSVSWYQQTPGQGLQFLFEYFSETQRNKGNFPGRFSGRQFSNSRSEMNVSTLELGDSALYLCASSLDGTGAFGQHFGDGTRLSIL.

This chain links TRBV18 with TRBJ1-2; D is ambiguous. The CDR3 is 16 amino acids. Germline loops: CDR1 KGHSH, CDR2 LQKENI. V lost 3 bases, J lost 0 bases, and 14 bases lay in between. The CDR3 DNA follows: TGTGCCAGCTCACCGACCCTGGGAGGCGCTAACTATGGCTACACCTTC. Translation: CASSPTLGGANYGYTF.

Here the CDR3 reads CASSLDPFGRQETQYF. CDR3 DNA: TGTGCCAGCAGCTTAGATCCGTTTGGGAGACAAGAGACCCAGTACTTC. The chain is built from TRBV11-2 and TRBJ2-5; tentatively, D is TRBD2 (5 bases). CDR1 SGHAT and CDR2 FQNNGV come from the germline V gene. Trimming removed 0 bases at V and 2 bases at J, with 13 bases between. This CDR3 has 16 residues.

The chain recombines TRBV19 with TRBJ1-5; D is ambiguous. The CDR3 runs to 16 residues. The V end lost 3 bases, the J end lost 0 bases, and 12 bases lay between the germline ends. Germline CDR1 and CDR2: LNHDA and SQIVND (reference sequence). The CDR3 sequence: CASSIGGPTSNQPQHF. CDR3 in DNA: TGTGCCAGTAGTATTGGTGGGCCGACTAGCAATCAGCCCCAGCATTTT.

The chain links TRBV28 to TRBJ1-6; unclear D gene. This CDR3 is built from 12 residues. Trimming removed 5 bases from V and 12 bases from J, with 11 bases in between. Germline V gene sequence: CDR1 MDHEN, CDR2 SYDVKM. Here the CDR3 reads CASSVLQKPLHF. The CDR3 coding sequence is TGTGCCAGCAGTGTCCTACAGAAACCCCTCCACTTT.

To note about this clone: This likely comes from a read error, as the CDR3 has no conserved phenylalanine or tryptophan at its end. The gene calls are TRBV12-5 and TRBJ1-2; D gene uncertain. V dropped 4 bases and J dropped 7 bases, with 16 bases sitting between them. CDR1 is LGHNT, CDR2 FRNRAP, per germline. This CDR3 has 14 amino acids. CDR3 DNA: TGTGCTAGTGGTTCTGGGGAGGGATTGCGTGGCTACACCCTC. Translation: CASGSGEGLRGYTL.

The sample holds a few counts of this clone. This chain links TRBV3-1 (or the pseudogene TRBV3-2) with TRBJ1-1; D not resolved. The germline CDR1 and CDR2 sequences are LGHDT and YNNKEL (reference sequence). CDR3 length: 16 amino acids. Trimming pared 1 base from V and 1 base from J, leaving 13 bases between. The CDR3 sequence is CASSQVGSGKNTEAFF. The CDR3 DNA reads TGTGCCAGCAGCCAAGTCGGTTCAGGAAAGAACACTGAAGCTTTCTTT.

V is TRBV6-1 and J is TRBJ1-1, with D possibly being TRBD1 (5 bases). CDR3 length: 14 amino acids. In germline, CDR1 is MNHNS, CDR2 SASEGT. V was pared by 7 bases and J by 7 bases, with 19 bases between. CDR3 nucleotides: TGTGCCAGCACCTACCAGGGCCTTGTTGGTGAAGCTTTCTTT. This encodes CASTYQGLVGEAFF.

CDR3 residues: CASSYTGLKYNEQFF. CDR3 DNA sequence: TGTGCCAGCAGTTACACGGGACTAAAATACAATGAGCAGTTCTTC. This chain links TRBV6-2 or TRBV6-3 with TRBJ2-1; 7 bases fit TRBD2. Trimming took 2 bases from V and 4 from J; bases not matched to a gene: 5. The CDR3 is 15 amino acids. Germline loops: CDR1 MNHEY, CDR2 SVGEGT.

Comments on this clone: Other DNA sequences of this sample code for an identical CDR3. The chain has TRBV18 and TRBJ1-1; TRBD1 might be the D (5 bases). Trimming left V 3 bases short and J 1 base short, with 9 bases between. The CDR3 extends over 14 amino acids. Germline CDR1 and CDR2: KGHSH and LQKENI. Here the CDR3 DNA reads TGTGCCAGCTCACCCCAAGGGGCGAACACTGAAGCTTTCTTT. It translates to CASSPQGANTEAFF.

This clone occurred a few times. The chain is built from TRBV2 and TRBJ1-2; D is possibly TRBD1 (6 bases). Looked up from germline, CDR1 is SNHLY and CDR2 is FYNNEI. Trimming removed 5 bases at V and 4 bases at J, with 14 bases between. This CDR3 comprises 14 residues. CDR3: CASSSPGQTYGYTF. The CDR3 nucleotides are TGTGCCAGCAGTTCACCGGGACAAACCTATGGCTACACCTTC.

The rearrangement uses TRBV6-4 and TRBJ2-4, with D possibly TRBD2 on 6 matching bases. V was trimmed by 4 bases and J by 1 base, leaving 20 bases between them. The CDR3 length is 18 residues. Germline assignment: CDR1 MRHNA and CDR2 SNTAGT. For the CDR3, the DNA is TGTGCCAGCAGTGTATCATTGGGAGGTCGGGGGGCCAAAAACATTCAGTACTTC. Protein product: CASSVSLGGRGAKNIQYF.

The CDR3 DNA follows: TGTGCCAGCAGTGAAGAGGGGACACCCAATCAGCCCCAGCATTTT. This translates into CASSEEGTPNQPQHF. V usage is TRBV2 and J usage is TRBJ1-5; TRBD1 might be the D (6 bases). The germline V gene encodes CDR1 SNHLY and CDR2 FYNNEI. The CDR3 covers 15 residues. V lost 1 base and J lost 3, with 10 bases in between.

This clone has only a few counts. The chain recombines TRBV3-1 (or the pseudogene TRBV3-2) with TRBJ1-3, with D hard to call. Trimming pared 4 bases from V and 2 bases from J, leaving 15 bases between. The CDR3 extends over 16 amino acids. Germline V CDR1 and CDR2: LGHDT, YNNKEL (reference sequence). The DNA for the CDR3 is TGTGCCAGCAGCCCGAACGGGGAAGTGACTGGAAACACCATATATTTT. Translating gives CASSPNGEVTGNTIYF.

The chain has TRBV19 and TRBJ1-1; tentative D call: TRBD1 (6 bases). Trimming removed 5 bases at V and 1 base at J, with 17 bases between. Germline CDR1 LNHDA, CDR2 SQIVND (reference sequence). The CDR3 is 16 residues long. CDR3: CASSSAGLGANTEAFF. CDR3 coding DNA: TGTGCCAGTAGTTCAGCGGGGCTGGGGGCGAACACTGAAGCTTTCTTT.